What follows are 23 T cell receptor beta chains derived from one specimen sequenced in a study of shared clonotypes between healthy human individuals. Clones were read by immunoSEQ multiplex PCR, and TCRdb kept only the in-frame ones, dropping some. The table has 2 million to 2.5 million clones, under 95% seen once. The sequenced sample consisted of naive CD4+ T cells from PBMCs. The subset: CD45RA+ positively selected. Source of these receptors: a man between 18 and 35 years old in good health. Some clones in this sample may be carry-over from other donors' samples.

The J gene is TRBJ2-3, the V gene TRBV6-1, with D perhaps matching TRBD2 (5 bases). The germline V gene has CDR1 MNHNS and CDR2 SASEGT. The CDR3 is made up of 12 amino acids. The ends were cut back, 4 bases at V and 3 bases at J, with 5 bases in the middle. CDR3 sequence: CASSGGTDTQYF. Written as DNA, the CDR3 is TGTGCCAGCAGTGGCGGGACAGATACGCAGTATTTT.

This chain links TRBV5-4 with TRBJ2-4; D is perhaps TRBD1 or TRBD2 (6 bases each). Germline V CDR1 and CDR2: SGHNT, YYREEE (reference sequence). The CDR3 is 17 residues long. With 0 bases removed from V and 0 bases from J, the gap between germline ends came to 13 bases. The DNA for the CDR3 is TGTGCCAGCAGCTTGGCGGGGGCAGCCTTAGCCAAAAACATTCAGTACTTC. Translated, it gives CASSLAGAALAKNIQYF. Combining the CDR3 with reference TRBV5-4 and TRBJ2-4 gives the whole variable domain ETGVTQSPTHLIKTRGQQVTLRCSSQSGHNTVSWYQQALGQGPQFIFQYYREEENGRGNFPPRFSGLQFPNYSSELNVNALELDDSALYLCASSLAGAALAKNIQYFGAGTRLSVL.

This chain links TRBV27 with TRBJ1-2; D unclear. The CDR3 has 15 amino acids. V shed 1 base and J shed 4 bases, with 13 bases lying between them. CDR1 is MNHEY and CDR2 is SMNVEV in the germline V gene (reference sequence). The DNA for the CDR3 is TGTGCCAGCAGTTTATATCCAGCGGCGGGCTATGGCTACACCTTC. Protein sequence: CASSLYPAAGYGYTF.

This clone occurred once. The gene calls are TRBV18 and TRBJ1-2; D might be TRBD1 (6 bases). This CDR3 is 15 amino acids long. Trimming took off 3 bases at V and 4 bases at J, with 15 bases between the two ends. CDR1 and CDR2 (germline): KGHSH, LQKENI. The CDR3 reads CASSPNRDGAYGYTF. The CDR3 DNA reads TGTGCCAGCTCACCCAACAGGGACGGTGCCTATGGCTACACCTTC.

The chain is built from TRBV2 and TRBJ1-4; D gene uncertain. The CDR3 sequence is 14 residues long. Germline lookup yields CDR1 SNHLY and CDR2 FYNNEI. With 7 bases removed from V and 3 bases from J, the gap between germline ends came to 12 bases. The CDR3 DNA sequence: TGTGCCAGCAAGAGAAGACCAGCTAATGAAAAACTGTTTTTT. It is translated as CASKRRPANEKLFF.

This clone has just one count. This rearrangement joins TRBV30 to TRBJ1-1, with a tentative D call TRBD1 (6 bases). Germline CDR1 is GTSNPN and CDR2 is SVGIG (reference sequence). This CDR3 region has 13 residues. V gave up 3 bases and J gave up 1 base, with 9 bases separating them. This CDR3 reads CAWRATGNTEAFF. The CDR3 DNA is TGTGCCTGGAGGGCGACAGGGAACACTGAAGCTTTCTTT.

About this clone: The sample holds other DNA sequences that translate to the same CDR3. The chain recombines TRBV28 with TRBJ2-1; TRBD1 aligns across 7 bases. The length of the CDR3 is 14 residues. Trimming removed 5 bases from V and 4 bases from J; junction bases left unmatched: 5. Germline assignment: CDR1 MDHEN and CDR2 SYDVKM. DNA of the CDR3: TGTGCCAGCAGTCCACCGGGACAGTACAATGAGCAGTTCTTC. Translated: CASSPPGQYNEQFF.

The CDR3 loop is CAWSRTGKRRDTEAFF. CDR3 in DNA: TGTGCCTGGAGCCGGACAGGCAAAAGGAGGGACACTGAAGCTTTCTTT. The J gene is TRBJ1-1, the V gene TRBV30; 7 bases match TRBD1. Germline V gives CDR1 GTSNPN, CDR2 SVGIG (reference sequence). V shed 3 bases and J 3 bases; nucleotides not matched to a gene: 13. The CDR3 runs to 16 residues.

The CDR3 DNA follows: TGTGCCAGCAGCTTTGACCGGGGCCTTAACTATGGCTACACCTTC. The encoded protein is CASSFDRGLNYGYTF. V is TRBV12-1 and J is TRBJ1-2. TRBV12-1 is reported as a pseudogene. The CDR3 has 15 amino acids.

A few counts support this clone. V and J are TRBV27 and TRBJ2-7, with D perhaps matching TRBD2 (5 bases). The germline gives CDR1 MNHEY, CDR2 SMNVEV (reference sequence). This CDR3 contains 15 residues. Trimming stripped 0 bases from V and 5 bases from J, with 14 bases between. The CDR3 DNA follows: TGTGCCAGCAGTTTATCGAGCGGCCGGCCCGACGAGCAGTACTTC. Amino acid sequence: CASSLSSGRPDEQYF.

Only one count was recorded for this clone. The chain links TRBV9 to TRBJ2-3; D call uncertain. The CDR3 extends over 15 amino acids. Germline-derived CDR1 and CDR2 are SGDLS and YYNGEE. V lost 6 bases and J lost 2, with 16 bases in between. CDR3 sequence (DNA): TGTGCCAGCATAAAGGGTACTTCCAACACAGATACGCAGTATTTT. This translates into CASIKGTSNTDTQYF.

J is TRBJ1-3 and V is TRBV5-4, with D hard to call. Germline V gives CDR1 SGHNT, CDR2 YYREEE (reference sequence). The CDR3 consists of 14 residues. V lost 2 bases, J lost 4 bases, and 10 bases lay in between. The chain's CDR3 is CASSLDVAGNTIYF. For the CDR3, the DNA is TGTGCCAGCAGCTTAGACGTTGCGGGAAACACCATATATTTT.

The V and J genes are TRBV10-3 and TRBJ2-5; perhaps TRBD1 as D (7 bases). Gene TRBJ2-7 matches the end of the DNA better, so the J call may be wrong. Per the germline V gene, CDR1 is ENHRY and CDR2 is SYGVKD. The CDR3 contains 15 residues. CDR3 coding DNA: TGTGCCATGGACTATGCGGGACAGCGGATCTACGAGCAGTACTTC. This gives the protein CAMDYAGQRIYEQYF.

The table lists this clone with a count of one. Other DNA sequences in this sample translate to the same CDR3. The chain joins TRBV5-1 to TRBJ1-5, with 7 bases matching TRBD1. The germline V gene encodes CDR1 SGHRS and CDR2 YFSETQ. The CDR3 is 14 amino acids. The V and J ends lost 2 bases and 5 bases, in that order; junction bases with no gene match: 4. CDR3 residues: CASSFGTGDQPQHF. In DNA, the CDR3 is TGCGCCAGCAGCTTTGGTACAGGGGATCAGCCCCAGCATTTT.

The rearrangement links TRBV11-2 to TRBJ1-1; D may be TRBD1 (5 bases). The CDR3 consists of 17 residues. Germline assignment: CDR1 SGHAT and CDR2 FQNNGV. V lost 4 bases to trimming and J lost 1 base, with 19 bases between them. The CDR3 bases are TGTGCCAGCAGCTCCTACCTGGGCCTAACAGGGAACACTGAAGCTTTCTTT. Protein product: CASSSYLGLTGNTEAFF. Complete variable domain (other parts from reference TRBV11-2 and TRBJ1-1): EAGVAQSPRYKIIEKRQSVAFWCNPISGHATLYWYQQILGQGPKLLIQFQNNGVVDDSQLPKDRFSAERLKGVDSTLKIQPAKLEDSAVYLCASSSYLGLTGNTEAFFGQGTRLTVV.

The chain uses TRBV5-1 and TRBJ2-2, with 9 nucleotides matching TRBD2. Trimming removed 0 bases from V and 3 bases from J; junction bases left unmatched: 6. The CDR3 is 17 residues long. Germline CDR1 SGHRS, CDR2 YFSETQ. In DNA, the CDR3 is TGCGCCAGCAGCTTGGCCGCGCTAGCGGGATACACCGGGGAGCTGTTTTTT. Translating gives CASSLAALAGYTGELFF.

The chain links TRBV10-3 to TRBJ2-7; the D gene is possibly TRBD1 (6 bases). V was pared by 8 bases and J by 5 bases, with 13 bases between. Germline loops: CDR1 ENHRY, CDR2 SYGVKD. The CDR3 has 12 amino acids. CDR3 protein: CAIEGEKDEQYF. CDR3 DNA sequence: TGTGCCATCGAGGGGGAAAAAGACGAGCAGTACTTC.

The gene calls are TRBV9 and TRBJ2-2, with a weak D call TRBD2 (7 bases). V was trimmed by 4 bases and J by 5 bases, leaving 18 bases between them. The CDR3 consists of 16 residues. CDR1 and CDR2 from the germline V gene are SGDLS and YYNGEE. The CDR3 DNA follows: TGTGCCAGCAGCTTGTCCGGGGGGCTTGGGACCGGGGAGCTGTTTTTT. Its translation: CASSLSGGLGTGELFF.

This clone was seen once. The chain links TRBV2 to TRBJ2-2; no clear D. Germline CDR1 and CDR2: SNHLY and FYNNEI. The CDR3 is 14 amino acids. V lost 8 bases to trimming and J lost 0 bases, with 10 bases between them. In DNA, the CDR3 is TGTGCCAGCGGCCTCCACGCGAACACCGGGGAGCTGTTTTTT. It yields the protein CASGLHANTGELFF.

This clone showed up just once. The chain carries TRBV28 and TRBJ1-1; perhaps TRBD1 as D (5 bases). Germline CDR1 is MDHEN and CDR2 is SYDVKM. The V and J ends lost 2 bases and 3 bases respectively, with 13 bases between them. CDR3 size: 15 residues. In DNA form, the CDR3 reads TGTGCCAGCAGTTTAGCGGCAGGGCAGGACACTGAAGCTTTCTTT. Encoded protein: CASSLAAGQDTEAFF.

Details on this clone: The sample has other DNA sequences that encode this CDR3 too. The chain links TRBV18 to TRBJ2-2; TRBD1 aligns across 8 bases. This CDR3 spans 15 amino acids. V was clipped by 0 bases and J by 4 bases; unmatched bases: 1. Germline lookup yields CDR1 KGHSH and CDR2 LQKENI. The CDR3 protein is CASSPPTGGTGELFF. The CDR3 DNA sequence: TGTGCCAGCTCACCACCAACAGGGGGCACCGGGGAGCTGTTTTTT.

This chain uses TRBV30 with TRBJ2-1; D not certain. The V end lost 0 bases, the J end lost 9 bases, and 15 bases lay between the germline ends. CDR1 is GTSNPN, CDR2 SVGIG, per germline (reference sequence). CDR3 length: 14 residues. The CDR3 DNA reads as TGTGCCTGGAGTGTACGGGTCGGAGTTGCTGAGCAGTTCTTC. This translates into CAWSVRVGVAEQFF.

The V call is TRBV18, the J call TRBJ2-1; 14 bases fit TRBD2. The CDR3 length is 16 residues. The V gene's germline CDR1 is KGHSH and CDR2 LQKENI. After removal of 2 bases from V and 9 bases from J, the junction contained 6 bases not matched to a gene. The CDR3 region is CASSPSLGLAGVEQFF. The CDR3 bases are TGTGCCAGCTCACCATCCCTGGGACTAGCGGGAGTTGAGCAGTTCTTC.